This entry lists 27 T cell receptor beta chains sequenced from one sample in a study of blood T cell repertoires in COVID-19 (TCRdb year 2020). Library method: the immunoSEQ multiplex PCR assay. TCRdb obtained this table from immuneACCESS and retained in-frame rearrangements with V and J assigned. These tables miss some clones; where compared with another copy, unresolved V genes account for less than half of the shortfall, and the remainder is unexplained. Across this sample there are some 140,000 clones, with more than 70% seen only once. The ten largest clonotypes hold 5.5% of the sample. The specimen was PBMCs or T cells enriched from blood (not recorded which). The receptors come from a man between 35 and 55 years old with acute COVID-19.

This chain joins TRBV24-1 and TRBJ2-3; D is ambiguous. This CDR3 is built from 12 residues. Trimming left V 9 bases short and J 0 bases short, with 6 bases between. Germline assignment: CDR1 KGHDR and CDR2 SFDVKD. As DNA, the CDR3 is TGTGCCACCCAGTCAAGCACAGATACGCAGTATTTT. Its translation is CATQSSTDTQYF.

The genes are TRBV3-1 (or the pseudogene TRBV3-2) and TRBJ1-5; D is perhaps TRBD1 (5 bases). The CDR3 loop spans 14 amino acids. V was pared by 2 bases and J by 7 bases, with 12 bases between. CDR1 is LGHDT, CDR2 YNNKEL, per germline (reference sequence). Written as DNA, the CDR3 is TGTGCCAGCAGCCAACTCGCGGGGCGGCAGCCCCAGCATTTT. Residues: CASSQLAGRQPQHF.

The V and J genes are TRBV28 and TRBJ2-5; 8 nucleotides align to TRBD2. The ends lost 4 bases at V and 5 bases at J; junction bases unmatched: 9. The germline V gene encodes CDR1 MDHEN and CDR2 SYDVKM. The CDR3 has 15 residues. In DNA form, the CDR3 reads TGTGCCAGCAGTTGGGGACTAGGGATCGAGGAGACCCAGTACTTC. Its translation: CASSWGLGIEETQYF.

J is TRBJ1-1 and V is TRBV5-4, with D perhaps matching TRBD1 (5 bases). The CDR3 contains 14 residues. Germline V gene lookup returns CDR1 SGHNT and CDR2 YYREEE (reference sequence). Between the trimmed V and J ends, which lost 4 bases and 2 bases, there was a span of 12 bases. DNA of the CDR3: TGTGCCAGCAGCCGGGTCAGGGCAAACACTGAAGCTTTCTTT. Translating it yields CASSRVRANTEAFF. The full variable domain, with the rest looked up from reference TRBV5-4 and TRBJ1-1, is ETGVTQSPTHLIKTRGQQVTLRCSSQSGHNTVSWYQQALGQGPQFIFQYYREEENGRGNFPPRFSGLQFPNYSSELNVNALELDDSALYLCASSRVRANTEAFFGQGTRLTVV.

The DNA for the CDR3 is TGCGCCAGCAGCTATACCGGGACTGCCGTGACAGATACGCAGTATTTT. This gives the protein CASSYTGTAVTDTQYF. The chain combines TRBV5-1 with TRBJ2-3; tentative D call: TRBD2 (6 bases). The CDR3 has 16 amino acids. Germline V gene sequence: CDR1 SGHRS, CDR2 YFSETQ. The V end lost 3 bases, the J end lost 3 bases, and 17 bases lay between the germline ends. The full variable domain, completed using reference TRBV5-1 and TRBJ2-3, is KAGVTQTPRYLIKTRGQQVTLSCSPISGHRSVSWYQQTPGQGLQFLFEYFSETQRNKGNFPGRFSGRQFSNSRSEMNVSTLELGDSALYLCASSYTGTAVTDTQYFGPGTRLTVL.

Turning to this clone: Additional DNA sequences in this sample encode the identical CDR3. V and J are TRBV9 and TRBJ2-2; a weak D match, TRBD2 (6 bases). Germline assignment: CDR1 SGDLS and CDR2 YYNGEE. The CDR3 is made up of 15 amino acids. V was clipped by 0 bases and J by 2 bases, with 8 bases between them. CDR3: CASSVGRENTGELFF. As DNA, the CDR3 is TGTGCCAGCAGCGTAGGGAGGGAAAACACCGGGGAGCTGTTTTTT.

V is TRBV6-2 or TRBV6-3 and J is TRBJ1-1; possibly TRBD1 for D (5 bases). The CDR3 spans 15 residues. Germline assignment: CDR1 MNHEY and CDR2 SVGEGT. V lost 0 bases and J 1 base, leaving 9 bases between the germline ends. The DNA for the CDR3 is TGTGCCAGCAGTTACTCGGGGGGGAGGAACACTGAAGCTTTCTTT. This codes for CASSYSGGRNTEAFF.

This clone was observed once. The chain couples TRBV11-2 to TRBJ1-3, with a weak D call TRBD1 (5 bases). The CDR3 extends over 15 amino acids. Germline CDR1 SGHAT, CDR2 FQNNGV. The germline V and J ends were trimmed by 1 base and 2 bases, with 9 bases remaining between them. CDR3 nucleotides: TGTGCCAGCAGCTTAGGTTCAGGGCCTGGAAACACCATATATTTT. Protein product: CASSLGSGPGNTIYF.

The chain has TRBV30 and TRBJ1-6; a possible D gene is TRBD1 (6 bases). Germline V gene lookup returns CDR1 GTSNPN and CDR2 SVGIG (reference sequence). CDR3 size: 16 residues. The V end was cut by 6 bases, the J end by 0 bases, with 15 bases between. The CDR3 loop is CACPGGTSSYNSPLHF. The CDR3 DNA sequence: TGTGCCTGCCCGGGGGGCACAAGCTCCTATAATTCACCCCTCCACTTT. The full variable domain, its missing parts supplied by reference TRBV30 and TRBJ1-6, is SQTIHQWPATLVQPVGSPLSLECTVEGTSNPNLYWYRQAAGRGLQLLFYSVGIGQISSEVPQNLSASRPQDRQFILSSKKLLLSDSGFYLCACPGGTSSYNSPLHFGNGTRLTVT.

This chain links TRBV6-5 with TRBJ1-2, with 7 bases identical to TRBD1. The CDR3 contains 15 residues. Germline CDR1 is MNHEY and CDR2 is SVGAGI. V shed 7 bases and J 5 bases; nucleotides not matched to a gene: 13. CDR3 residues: CASILSPDRTYGYTF. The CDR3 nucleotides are TGTGCCAGCATTTTAAGTCCGGACAGGACGTATGGCTACACCTTC.

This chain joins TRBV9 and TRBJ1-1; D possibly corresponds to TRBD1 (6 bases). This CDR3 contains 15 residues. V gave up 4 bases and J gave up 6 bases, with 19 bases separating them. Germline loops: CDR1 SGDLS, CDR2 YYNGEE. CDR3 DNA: TGTGCCAGCAGCCCCCGGGGGGGCCGCGTTCCTGAAGCTTTCTTT. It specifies CASSPRGGRVPEAFF.

CDR3 coding DNA: TGTGCCAGTAGCCCCGGGACTCAGAACTATGGCTACACCTTC. Residues: CASSPGTQNYGYTF. V gene TRBV19 combines with J gene TRBJ1-2; D might be TRBD1 (5 bases). With 6 bases removed from V and 2 bases from J, the gap between germline ends came to 13 bases. The germline CDR1 and CDR2 sequences are LNHDA and SQIVND (reference sequence). The CDR3 loop spans 14 amino acids.

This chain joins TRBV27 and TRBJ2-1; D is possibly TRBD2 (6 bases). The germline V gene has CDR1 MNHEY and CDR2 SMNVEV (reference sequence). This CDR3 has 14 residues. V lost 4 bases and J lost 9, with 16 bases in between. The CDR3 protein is CASSSPRLVLEQFF. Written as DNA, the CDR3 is TGTGCCAGCAGTTCTCCCCGACTAGTTCTTGAGCAGTTCTTC.

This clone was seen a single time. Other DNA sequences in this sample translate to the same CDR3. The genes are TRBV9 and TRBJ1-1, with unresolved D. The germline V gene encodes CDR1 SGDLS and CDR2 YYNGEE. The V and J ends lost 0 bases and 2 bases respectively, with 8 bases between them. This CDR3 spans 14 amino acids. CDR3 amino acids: CASSVATDNTEAFF. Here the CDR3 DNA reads TGTGCCAGCAGCGTAGCCACAGATAACACTGAAGCTTTCTTT.

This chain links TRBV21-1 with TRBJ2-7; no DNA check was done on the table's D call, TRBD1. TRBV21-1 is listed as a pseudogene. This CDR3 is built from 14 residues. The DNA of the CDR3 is TGTGCCCGAAGAACAGGGAATTCGTCCTACGAGCAGTACTTC. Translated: CARRTGNSSYEQYF.

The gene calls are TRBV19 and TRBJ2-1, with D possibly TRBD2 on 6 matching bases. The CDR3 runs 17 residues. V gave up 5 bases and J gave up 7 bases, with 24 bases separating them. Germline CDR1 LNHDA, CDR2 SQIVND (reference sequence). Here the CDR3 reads CASSFPSGLTLGNEQFF. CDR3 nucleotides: TGTGCCAGTAGTTTTCCCTCGGGACTCACTTTGGGGAATGAGCAGTTCTTC.

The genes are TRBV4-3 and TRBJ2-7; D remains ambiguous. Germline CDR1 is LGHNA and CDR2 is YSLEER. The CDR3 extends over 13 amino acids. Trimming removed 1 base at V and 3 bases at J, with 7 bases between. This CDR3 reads CASSQGRYYEQYF. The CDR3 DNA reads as TGCGCCAGCAGCCAAGGCAGGTACTACGAGCAGTACTTC.

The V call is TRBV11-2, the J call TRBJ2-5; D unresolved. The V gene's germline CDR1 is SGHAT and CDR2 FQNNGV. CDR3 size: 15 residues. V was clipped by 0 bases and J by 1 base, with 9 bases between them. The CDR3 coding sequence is TGTGCCAGCAGCTTAGAGGGCCAGGCCCAAGAGACCCAGTACTTC. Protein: CASSLEGQAQETQYF. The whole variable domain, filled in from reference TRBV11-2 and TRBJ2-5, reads EAGVAQSPRYKIIEKRQSVAFWCNPISGHATLYWYQQILGQGPKLLIQFQNNGVVDDSQLPKDRFSAERLKGVDSTLKIQPAKLEDSAVYLCASSLEGQAQETQYFGPGTRLLVL.

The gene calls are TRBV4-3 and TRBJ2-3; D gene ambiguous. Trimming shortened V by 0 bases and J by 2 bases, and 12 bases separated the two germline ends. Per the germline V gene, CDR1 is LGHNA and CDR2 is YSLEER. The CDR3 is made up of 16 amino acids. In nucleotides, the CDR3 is TGCGCCAGCAGCCAAGATAGTACTACCCCCACAGATACGCAGTATTTT. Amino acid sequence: CASSQDSTTPTDTQYF.

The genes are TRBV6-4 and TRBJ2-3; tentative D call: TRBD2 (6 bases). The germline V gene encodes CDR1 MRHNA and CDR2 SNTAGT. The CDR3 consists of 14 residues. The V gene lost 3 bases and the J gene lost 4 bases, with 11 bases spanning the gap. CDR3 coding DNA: TGTGCCAGCAGTGAATTTTCTAGCGCAGATACGCAGTATTTT. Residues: CASSEFSSADTQYF.

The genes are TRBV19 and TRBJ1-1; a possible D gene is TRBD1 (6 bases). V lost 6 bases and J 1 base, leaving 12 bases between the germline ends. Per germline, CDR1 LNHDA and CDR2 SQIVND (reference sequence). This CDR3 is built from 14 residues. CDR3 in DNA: TGTGCCAGTAGAATACAGGGCCCGAACACTGAAGCTTTCTTT. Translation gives CASRIQGPNTEAFF.

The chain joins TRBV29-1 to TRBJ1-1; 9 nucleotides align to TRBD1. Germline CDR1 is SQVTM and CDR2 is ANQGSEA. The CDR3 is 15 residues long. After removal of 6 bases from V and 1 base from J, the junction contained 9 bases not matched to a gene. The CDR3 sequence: CSVGGTGRRNTEAFF. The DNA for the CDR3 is TGCAGCGTCGGAGGGACAGGGAGGAGGAACACTGAAGCTTTCTTT.

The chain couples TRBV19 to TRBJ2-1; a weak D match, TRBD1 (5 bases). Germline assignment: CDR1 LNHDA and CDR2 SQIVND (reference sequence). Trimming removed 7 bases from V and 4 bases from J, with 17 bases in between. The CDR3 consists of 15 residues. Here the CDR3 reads CASTLSGQVYNEQFF. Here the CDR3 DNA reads TGTGCCAGTACCTTATCAGGGCAGGTATACAATGAGCAGTTCTTC.

Written as DNA, the CDR3 is TGCGCCAGCAGCTCGAACCTCGGACAGGGACTTAAAGCTTTCTTT. Amino acid sequence: CASSSNLGQGLKAFF. The chain combines TRBV5-1 with TRBJ1-1; 8 nucleotides align to TRBD1. Germline V gene lookup returns CDR1 SGHRS and CDR2 YFSETQ. The CDR3 spans 15 residues. Trimming cost V 3 bases and J 9 bases; bases outside gene matches: 13.

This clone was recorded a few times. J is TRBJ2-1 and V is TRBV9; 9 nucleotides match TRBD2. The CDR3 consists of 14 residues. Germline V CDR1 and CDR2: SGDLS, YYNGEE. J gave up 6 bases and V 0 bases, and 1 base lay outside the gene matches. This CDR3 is CASSVGLAANEQFF. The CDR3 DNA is TGTGCCAGCAGCGTAGGACTAGCGGCCAATGAGCAGTTCTTC. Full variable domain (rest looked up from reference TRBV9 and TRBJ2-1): DSGVTQTPKHLITATGQRVTLRCSPRSGDLSVYWYQQSLDQGLQFLIQYYNGEERAKGNILERFSAQQFPDLHSELNLSSLELGDSALYFCASSVGLAANEQFFGPGTRLTVL.

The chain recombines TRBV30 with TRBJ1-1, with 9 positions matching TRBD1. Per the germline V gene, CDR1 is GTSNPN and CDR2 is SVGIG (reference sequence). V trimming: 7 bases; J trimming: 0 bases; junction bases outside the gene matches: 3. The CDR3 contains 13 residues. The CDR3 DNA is TGTGCCTCCCACAGGGGGCTGAACACTGAAGCTTTCTTT. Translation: CASHRGLNTEAFF. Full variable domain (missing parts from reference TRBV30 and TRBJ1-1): SQTIHQWPATLVQPVGSPLSLECTVEGTSNPNLYWYRQAAGRGLQLLFYSVGIGQISSEVPQNLSASRPQDRQFILSSKKLLLSDSGFYLCASHRGLNTEAFFGQGTRLTVV.

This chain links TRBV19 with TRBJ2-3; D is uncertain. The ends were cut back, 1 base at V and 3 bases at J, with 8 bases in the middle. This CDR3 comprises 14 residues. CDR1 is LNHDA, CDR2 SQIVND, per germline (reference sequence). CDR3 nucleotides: TGTGCCAGTAGTATAGGTCTTAGTACAGATACGCAGTATTTT. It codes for CASSIGLSTDTQYF. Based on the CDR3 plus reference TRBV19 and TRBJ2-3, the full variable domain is DGGITQSPKYLFRKEGQNVTLSCEQNLNHDAMYWYRQDPGQGLRLIYYSQIVNDFQKGDIAEGYSVSREKKESFPLTVTSAQKNPTAFYLCASSIGLSTDTQYFGPGTRLTVL.